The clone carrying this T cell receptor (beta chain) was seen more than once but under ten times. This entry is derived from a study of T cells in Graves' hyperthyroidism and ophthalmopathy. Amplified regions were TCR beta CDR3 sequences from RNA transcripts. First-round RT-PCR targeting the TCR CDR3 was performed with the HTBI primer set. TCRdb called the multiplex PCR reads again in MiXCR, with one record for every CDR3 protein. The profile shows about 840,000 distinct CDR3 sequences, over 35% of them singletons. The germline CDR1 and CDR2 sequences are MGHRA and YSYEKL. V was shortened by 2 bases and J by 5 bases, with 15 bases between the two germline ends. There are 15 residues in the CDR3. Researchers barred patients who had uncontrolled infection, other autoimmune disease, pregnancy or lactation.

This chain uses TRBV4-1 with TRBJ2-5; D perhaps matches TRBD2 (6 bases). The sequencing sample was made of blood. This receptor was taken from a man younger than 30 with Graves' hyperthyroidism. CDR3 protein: CASSQQNLGGETQYF. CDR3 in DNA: TGCGCCAGCAGCCAACAGAACCTTGGAGGGGAGACCCAGTACTTC.